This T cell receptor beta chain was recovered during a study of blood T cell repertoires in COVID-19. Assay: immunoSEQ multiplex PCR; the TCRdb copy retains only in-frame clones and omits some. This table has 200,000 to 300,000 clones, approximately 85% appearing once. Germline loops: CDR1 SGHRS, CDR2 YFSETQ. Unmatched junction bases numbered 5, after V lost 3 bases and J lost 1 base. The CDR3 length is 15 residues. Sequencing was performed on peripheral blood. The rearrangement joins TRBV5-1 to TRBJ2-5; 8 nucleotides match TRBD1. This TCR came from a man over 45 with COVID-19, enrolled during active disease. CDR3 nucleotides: TGCGCCAGCAGCTGGGGACAGGATCGCCAAGAGACCCAGTACTTC. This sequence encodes CASSWGQDRQETQYF.